These T cell receptor beta chains were read from a single sample in a study of type 1 regulatory T cells. No antigens are known for them. TCRdb re-called the reads with MiXCR, one entry per CDR3 protein. In the table there are some 21,000 distinct CDR3 sequences, about 45% of which are singletons. Sequencing was carried out using cultured T cells, either the whole culture or a sorted T cell fraction (not recorded which). These receptors were collected from a human donor in good health. Each CDR3 is given with its conserved first and last residue. D genes are given only for firm matches. Size values are once, few and many counts, or a class for expanded clones, and some rows have none.

j_call d_call clone_size v_call cdr3_aa
TRBJ1-1 . many TRBV5-5 CASGREGVTEAFF
TRBJ1-1 . . TRBV20-1 CSAKRNTEAFF
TRBJ1-5 TRBD1 once TRBV6-2/TRBV6-3 CASSLNEARGQGQPQHF
TRBJ2-2 . many TRBV7-3 CASIPPGSNTGELFF
TRBJ1-2 . medium-sized TRBV4-2 CASSQVPDYGYTF
TRBJ1-2 . medium-sized TRBV6-2/TRBV6-3 CASSRSGSLYGYTF
TRBJ1-2 . . TRBV18 CASSPTGSANYGYTF
TRBJ2-3 . . TRBV12-3/TRBV12-4 CASSWGGTDTQYF
TRBJ2-5 . . TRBV24-1 CATSDPGYQETQYF
TRBJ2-2 . few TRBV3-1 CATGGTGELFF
TRBJ2-7 . . TRBV28 CASRGGGLYEQYF
TRBJ1-4 . . TRBV5-1 CASSFRGAVNEKLFF
TRBJ2-7 . . TRBV3-1 CASSKGSGIYEQYF
TRBJ1-1 . medium-sized TRBV5-1 CASGFSGLNTEAFF
TRBJ1-1 . . TRBV5-1 CASSFEKGGVRGNTEAFF
TRBJ2-1 TRBD2 . TRBV19 CASSIDRGGGSYNEQFF
TRBJ2-3 . . TRBV4-1 CASSQNIGVDTQYF
TRBJ2-1 . many TRBV11-2 CASSLRGSVDEQFF
TRBJ1-1 TRBD1 few TRBV29-1 CSAPGQGETEAFF
TRBJ1-5 . many TRBV3-1 CASSDRDQPQHF
TRBJ1-2 TRBD1 . TRBV11-2 CASTPGQGYGYTF
TRBJ2-7 TRBD1 few TRBV7-8 CASSLVILLGQGNHEQYF
TRBJ1-6 TRBD1 . TRBV20-1 CSAQLTGSGNSPLHF
TRBJ1-5 . . TRBV7-9 CASSLGYLGPQHF
TRBJ2-7 TRBD1 few TRBV6-5 CASSRIGQGAYEQYF
TRBJ1-1 . few TRBV12-3/TRBV12-4 CASSLVGGVTEAFF
TRBJ2-5 TRBD2 . TRBV3-1 CASSQVVSGGREETQYF
TRBJ2-5 TRBD1 . TRBV11-2 CASSPSLTGGQETQYF
TRBJ1-2 TRBD1 . TRBV6-6 CASSLGQAGYTF
TRBJ2-7 TRBD2 few TRBV18 CASSALAEAHYEQYF
TRBJ1-6 . . TRBV29-1 CSFRGSYNSPLHF
TRBJ2-1 . . TRBV11-2 CASSLLLSKTGDGNEQFF
TRBJ2-1 . few TRBV18 CASSTTQGAYNEQFF
TRBJ1-2 . . TRBV12-3/TRBV12-4 CASSFGQTIGAGYTF
TRBJ1-2 . . TRBV20-1 CSAINAGDYGYTF
TRBJ2-3 . . TRBV6-1 CAVSVGVIRTDTQYF
TRBJ1-2 TRBD1 . TRBV20-1 CSARAGTGMGGYTF
TRBJ1-6 . many TRBV7-9 CASSLLGQSNSPLHF
TRBJ2-7 . . TRBV20-1 CSASGPGDAYEQYF
TRBJ2-7 TRBD2 few TRBV28 CASSPQGLAGGYEQYF
TRBJ2-1 . . TRBV3-1 CASSRSRNEQFF
TRBJ2-3 . few TRBV6-1 CASSPLGFGTDTQYF
TRBJ1-2 . . TRBV6-1 CASRDQPGYGYTF
TRBJ2-2 TRBD1 many TRBV20-1 CSARRDRGTGELFF
TRBJ2-2 . . TRBV5-1 CASRDMGVGELFF
TRBJ2-2 . . TRBV6-2/TRBV6-3 CASSFDLLSPPQGTGELFF
TRBJ1-1 . few TRBV29-1 CSVDEQGLNTEAFF
TRBJ1-1 . . TRBV7-9 CASSRLLGRLGETEAFF
TRBJ2-2 . once TRBV7-9 CASSSSAPRVAGELFF
TRBJ1-6 . medium-sized TRBV7-9 CASSLETGGNSPLHF
TRBJ2-1 TRBD1 few TRBV30 CAQRQGTLGQFF
TRBJ2-7 . many TRBV20-1 CSARDLGQSYEQYF
TRBJ1-5 . few TRBV2 CASGRGSYSNQPQHF
TRBJ2-1 . . TRBV7-2 CASRDPGLSRYVNEQFF
TRBJ1-1 . few TRBV18 CASSPTGWSTEAFF
TRBJ2-7 . . TRBV24-1 CATSDPPTDEQYF